Below are 6 T cell receptor beta chains sequenced from a single sample in a study of T cell responses to AZD1222 COVID-19 vaccine. This table comes from immunoSEQ multiplex PCR, and its TCRdb copy is limited to in-frame clones, with some not included. The sample records 180,000 or so clones, approximately 91% being singletons. Material: peripheral blood, obtained on day 0 of AZD1222 vaccination. These receptors all come from an adult in good health.

The rearrangement uses TRBV3-1 (or the pseudogene TRBV3-2) and TRBJ1-6, with 9 nucleotides matching TRBD1. The germline gives CDR1 LGHDT, CDR2 YNNKEL (reference sequence). Losses at the gene ends were 1 base for V and 7 bases for J; bases not matched to a gene: 5. This CDR3 comprises 16 residues. CDR3 coding DNA: TGTGCCAGCAGCCAAGTGTGGGGACAGGGAAATTCACCCCTCCACTTT. As protein: CASSQVWGQGNSPLHF.

V gene TRBV27 combines with J gene TRBJ1-2; tentatively, D is TRBD1 (5 bases). The CDR3 sequence is 13 residues long. CDR1 and CDR2 from the germline V gene are MNHEY and SMNVEV (reference sequence). Trimming removed 5 bases from V and 4 bases from J, with 11 bases in between. The CDR3 DNA reads as TGTGCCAGCAGTAGGGGAACGGGCTATGGCTACACCTTC. It is translated as CASSRGTGYGYTF.

The genes are TRBV28 and TRBJ1-4, with D tentatively TRBD1 (5 bases). The ends were cut back, 4 bases at V and 0 bases at J, with 15 bases in the middle. CDR3 size: 17 residues. CDR1 and CDR2 (germline): MDHEN, SYDVKM. CDR3 nucleotides: TGTGCCAGCAGTTCCACCAGGGCCCGTGCAACTAATGAAAAACTGTTTTTT. It specifies CASSSTRARATNEKLFF.

This sequence joins TRBV5-1 and TRBJ2-1; 12 bases map to TRBD2. Germline V gene data show CDR1 as SGHRS and CDR2 as YFSETQ. Losses at the gene ends were 8 bases for V and 9 bases for J; bases not matched to a gene: 9. This CDR3 contains 14 residues. Here the CDR3 reads CARLPGLAGCEQFF. The CDR3 nucleotides read TGCGCCAGGCTTCCGGGACTAGCGGGTTGTGAGCAGTTCTTC.

The chain uses TRBV29-1 and TRBJ1-4; 10 bases align to TRBD1. The CDR3 extends over 13 amino acids. The trim removed 4 bases at V and 7 bases at J, leaving 3 bases unmatched. Germline V gives CDR1 SQVTM, CDR2 ANQGSEA. The chain's CDR3 is CSVGTGGSEKLFF. The DNA of the CDR3 is TGCAGCGTTGGGACAGGGGGATCTGAAAAACTGTTTTTT. Complete variable domain (other parts from reference TRBV29-1 and TRBJ1-4): SAVISQKPSRDICQRGTSLTIQCQVDSQVTMMFWYRQQPGQSLTLIATANQGSEATYESGFVIDKFPISRPNLTFSTLTVSNMSPEDSSIYLCSVGTGGSEKLFFGSGTQLSVL.

V usage is TRBV28 and J usage is TRBJ2-5; the D gene is possibly TRBD2 (5 bases). CDR3 length: 16 residues. Trimming took 6 bases from V and 2 from J, leaving 19 bases between them. CDR1 MDHEN and CDR2 SYDVKM come from the germline V gene. This CDR3 is CASSPARGALQETQYF. The CDR3, as DNA: TGTGCCAGCAGCCCCGCCCGGGGAGCACTGCAAGAGACCCAGTACTTC.